This TCR beta chain was profiled in a study of blood T cells in healthy people across ages. This CDR3 has 15 amino acids. Trimming stripped 0 bases from V and 7 bases from J, with 14 bases between. Per germline, CDR1 MNHEY and CDR2 SVGAGI. Through a sample-barcoded 5' primer and a J-beta primer mix, a second PCR was run for roughly 6 to 12 cycles. No fewer than 2.5 million CDR3-containing paired-end reads came from each sample. TCRdb processed the 5' RACE reads anew with MiXCR; each CDR3 protein has one entry. Found here are about 1.8 million distinct CDR3 sequences, around half of them singletons; the top ten hold over 2%.

Material: blood. The sequence derives from a woman aged 40 to 55 in good health. This chain joins TRBV6-5 and TRBJ2-3; perhaps TRBD2 as D (5 bases). As DNA, the CDR3 is TGTGCCAGCAGTTACTCGGCCTCCCCGGGAAATACGCAGTATTTT. It yields the protein CASSYSASPGNTQYF.